Below, 13 T cell receptor beta chains from the same sample are listed, as sequenced in a study of T-cell memory formation after mild COVID-19. MiXCR, run by TCRdb on the 5' RACE reads, gives a single entry per CDR3 protein. The sample holds around 130,000 distinct CDR3 sequences; 15% to 20% are singletons and the top ten take roughly 14%. The source material was PBMCs or a T cell subset sorted from them (not recorded which). These receptors came from an adult woman who had mild COVID-19 (a few samples of this study predate the infection). Cell type and time point are not known.

This clonotype was seen many times. The gene calls are TRBV7-2 and TRBJ2-3; 13 bases line up with TRBD2. CDR3 length: 18 amino acids. With V trimmed by 4 bases and J by 2 bases, 9 bases remained unmatched. Germline CDR1 reads SGHTA; CDR2 reads FQGNSA. The CDR3 nucleotides read TGTGCCAGCAGCTACCGGCTACTAGCGGGAGGGAACACAGATACGCAGTATTTT. Its protein product is CASSYRLLAGGNTDTQYF.

This clonotype occurred a few times. The rearrangement uses TRBV7-2 and TRBJ2-7; no firm D call. CDR1 and CDR2 (germline): SGHTA, FQGNSA. This CDR3 has 13 amino acids. Deletions cut 5 bases from V and 3 bases from J, with 11 bases between. CDR3 DNA: TGTGCCAGCAGCCAAGTACCATTCTACGAGCAGTACTTC. It translates to CASSQVPFYEQYF.

The gene calls are TRBV20-1 and TRBJ2-3; 9 bases agree with TRBD2. The ends lost 0 bases at V and 4 bases at J; junction bases unmatched: 11. Per germline, CDR1 DFQATT and CDR2 SNEGSKA (reference sequence). This CDR3 comprises 17 residues. In DNA, the CDR3 is TGCAGTGCTAGAGATCCGGACAGCGGGAGGATGTCAGATACGCAGTATTTT. It codes for CSARDPDSGRMSDTQYF.

The V gene is TRBV25-1, the J gene TRBJ2-7, with D perhaps matching TRBD1 or TRBD2 (5 bases each). This CDR3 region has 16 residues. CDR1 is MGHDK and CDR2 is SYGVNS in the germline V gene. V was cut by 2 bases and J by 1 base, with 15 bases left in between. The CDR3 DNA is TGTGCCAGCAGTGAAAAGTCGGGGCCGAAATCCTACGAGCAGTACTTC. Its protein is CASSEKSGPKSYEQYF.

The sample holds a few counts of this clonotype. The V gene is TRBV7-9, the J gene TRBJ2-6; possibly TRBD1 for D (5 bases). From germline, CDR1 is SEHNR and CDR2 FQNEAQ (reference sequence). The CDR3 has 14 residues. The V gene lost 5 bases and the J gene lost 0 bases, with 5 bases spanning the gap. The CDR3 bases are TGTGCCAGCAGCCAGGGCTCTGGGGCCAACGTCCTGACTTTC. Translation gives CASSQGSGANVLTF.

This clonotype has more than one count but fewer than ten. This rearrangement joins TRBV30 to TRBJ2-5, with TRBD2 matching over 10 bases. The V and J ends lost 3 bases and 3 bases, in that order; junction bases with no gene match: 1. Germline V gives CDR1 GTSNPN, CDR2 SVGIG (reference sequence). There are 13 residues in the CDR3. The DNA of the CDR3 is TGTGCCTGGAGCGGACTAGCGGAAGAGACCCAGTACTTC. It codes for CAWSGLAEETQYF.

The V and J genes are TRBV9 and TRBJ2-1; no firm D call. Looked up from germline, CDR1 is SGDLS and CDR2 is YYNGEE. Trimming shortened V by 3 bases and J by 5 bases, and 12 bases separated the two germline ends. This CDR3 contains 14 residues. The CDR3 protein is CASSATLVDNEQFF. In DNA form, the CDR3 reads TGTGCCAGCAGCGCTACGTTGGTTGACAATGAGCAGTTCTTC.

The chain couples TRBV6-6 to TRBJ1-1; D gene ambiguous. Trimming left V 6 bases short and J 0 bases short, with 8 bases between. CDR3 length equals 13 residues. Germline V gene data show CDR1 as MNHNY and CDR2 as SVGAGI (reference sequence). In DNA, the CDR3 is TGTGCCAGCAGCTGGGGTTTGAACACTGAAGCTTTCTTT. Its translation: CASSWGLNTEAFF.

The rearrangement links TRBV7-2 to TRBJ2-1; maybe TRBD2 (6 bases). Trimming pared 4 bases from V and 4 bases from J, leaving 8 bases between. This CDR3 region has 13 residues. Germline values: CDR1 SGHTA, CDR2 FQGNSA. The CDR3 reads CASSSTRYNEQFF. The CDR3 DNA follows: TGTGCCAGCAGCTCGACTAGGTACAATGAGCAGTTCTTC.

The sample holds a few counts of this clonotype. V is TRBV29-1 and J is TRBJ2-7, with D possibly being TRBD1 (6 bases). The CDR3 extends over 11 amino acids. V was clipped by 7 bases and J by 2 bases, with 9 bases between them. Germline V gives CDR1 SQVTM, CDR2 ANQGSEA. CDR3 residues: CSARQAYEQYF. The CDR3 nucleotides read TGCAGCGCCCGACAGGCCTACGAGCAGTACTTC.

The chain uses TRBV5-6 and TRBJ2-3; TRBD1 aligns across 9 bases. This CDR3 comprises 15 residues. V lost 4 bases to trimming and J lost 4 bases; unmatched junction nucleotides: 7. Germline V CDR1 and CDR2: SGHDT, YYEEEE. CDR3 amino acids: CASSLGTGMADTQYF. CDR3 sequence (DNA): TGTGCCAGCAGCCTCGGGACAGGGATGGCAGATACGCAGTATTTT. The whole variable domain, filled in from reference TRBV5-6 and TRBJ2-3, reads DAGVTQSPTHLIKTRGQQVTLRCSPKSGHDTVSWYQQALGQGPQFIFQYYEEEERQRGNFPDRFSGHQFPNYSSELNVNALLLGDSALYLCASSLGTGMADTQYFGPGTRLTVL.

This clonotype was observed a handful of times. The genes are TRBV7-9 and TRBJ1-2, with 9 bases aligning to TRBD1. V dropped 2 bases and J dropped 6; count of bases not matched to a gene: 7. The germline CDR1 and CDR2 sequences are SEHNR and FQNEAQ (reference sequence). This CDR3 comprises 15 residues. In DNA form, the CDR3 reads TGTGCCAGCAGCTTAACCGGGACAGGGTTCCATGGCTACACCTTC. This sequence encodes CASSLTGTGFHGYTF.

J is TRBJ2-2 and V is TRBV24-1, with TRBD1 as a possible D gene (6 bases). Per the germline V gene, CDR1 is KGHDR and CDR2 is SFDVKD. This CDR3 spans 15 amino acids. V lost 6 bases and J lost 4, with 14 bases in between. The CDR3 region has the DNA TGTGCCACCAGTCCCCAAGGGGGTTCCACCGGGGAGCTGTTTTTT. Its translation: CATSPQGGSTGELFF.